The 18 T cell receptor beta chains listed next were all sequenced from one sample in a study of PD-1 and CTLA-4 blockade in melanoma. Repertoires were generated with immunoSEQ multiplex PCR, while TCRdb's copy carries only in-frame clones and drops some. The sample holds 31,000 or so clones, 88% seen once. Sample: CD8+ T cells from peripheral blood, taken from a patient given anti-PD-1 treatment. Receptor source: a human donor with melanoma.

In this sample, this clone turned up once. The rearrangement joins TRBV12-3 or TRBV12-4 to TRBJ2-2; D is unresolved. The CDR3 has 12 amino acids. The V end lost 5 bases, the J end lost 3 bases, and 4 bases lay between the germline ends. The CDR3 protein is CASSPDTGELFF. The CDR3 DNA follows: TGTGCCAGCAGTCCGGACACCGGGGAGCTGTTTTTT.

The chain has TRBV19 and TRBJ1-5, with 10 bases that match TRBD1. The germline gives CDR1 LNHDA, CDR2 SQIVND (reference sequence). The CDR3 is made up of 17 amino acids. Trimming at V came to 1 base and at J to 6 bases, leaving 9 bases not matched to a gene. The DNA of the CDR3 is TGTGCCAGTAGTATAGGTTGGGACAGGGGCATGGTTCAGCCCCAGCATTTT. Translation gives CASSIGWDRGMVQPQHF.

The chain carries TRBV4-1 and TRBJ2-1; 8 nucleotides line up with TRBD1. The CDR3 runs 15 residues. CDR1 and CDR2 from the germline V gene are MGHRA and YSYEKL. V shed 3 bases, J shed 2 bases, and the junction held 3 bases outside the gene matches. The CDR3 sequence: CASSHGQGTYNEQFF. The CDR3 DNA follows: TGCGCCAGCAGCCACGGACAGGGAACCTACAATGAGCAGTTCTTC.

The J gene is TRBJ2-3, the V gene TRBV11-2; D is unresolved. CDR1 is SGHAT, CDR2 FQNNGV, per germline. Trimming shortened V by 0 bases and J by 4 bases, and 8 bases separated the two germline ends. CDR3 length: 14 residues. The CDR3 sequence: CASSLEVSPDTQYF. In DNA form, the CDR3 reads TGTGCCAGCAGCTTAGAGGTTTCCCCAGATACGCAGTATTTT.

The genes are TRBV4-2 and TRBJ1-5; 7 bases map to TRBD1. The V and J ends lost 3 bases and 0 bases, in that order; junction bases with no gene match: 2. Germline CDR1 and CDR2: LGHNA and YNFKEQ. The CDR3 totals 15 residues. The CDR3 nucleotides are TGTGCCAGCAGCCAGGGACAGAATAGCAATCAGCCCCAGCATTTT. Amino acid sequence: CASSQGQNSNQPQHF.

This sequence joins TRBV27 and TRBJ2-7; TRBD2 matches at 7 bases. The length of the CDR3 is 14 residues. Per the germline V gene, CDR1 is MNHEY and CDR2 is SMNVEV (reference sequence). The trim removed 5 bases at V and 5 bases at J, leaving 9 bases unmatched. The CDR3, as DNA: TGTGCCAGCAGTCCTTGGGAGGGGAGCAACGAGCAGTACTTC. This codes for CASSPWEGSNEQYF.

This chain connects TRBV4-3 to TRBJ1-5; 7 bases fit TRBD1. V dropped 4 bases and J dropped 6; count of bases not matched to a gene: 12. CDR1 is LGHNA and CDR2 is YSLEER in the germline V gene. CDR3 length equals 16 residues. The CDR3 spells CASSPGSEGAGQPQHF. For the CDR3, the DNA is TGCGCCAGCAGCCCAGGCAGTGAGGGGGCGGGTCAGCCCCAGCATTTT.

This chain uses TRBV4-2 with TRBJ1-6; tentative D call: TRBD1 (5 bases). CDR3 size: 16 residues. V lost 0 bases to trimming and J lost 2 bases, with 8 bases between them. The germline V gene encodes CDR1 LGHNA and CDR2 YNFKEQ. As DNA, the CDR3 is TGTGCCAGCAGCCAAGAAGGAGGGGCCTATAATTCACCCCTCCACTTT. As protein: CASSQEGGAYNSPLHF.

This clone was recorded a few times. This chain uses TRBV6-6 with TRBJ1-1; D gene unclear. The CDR3 is 13 amino acids. Trimming shortened V by 6 bases and J by 0 bases, and 8 bases separated the two germline ends. Germline V gene lookup returns CDR1 MNHNY and CDR2 SVGAGI (reference sequence). The CDR3 region is CASSPVMNTEAFF. The CDR3 DNA reads as TGTGCCAGCAGCCCCGTGATGAACACTGAAGCTTTCTTT.

The chain combines TRBV13 with TRBJ2-5; maybe TRBD2 (6 bases). This CDR3 has 15 residues. Germline CDR1 PRHDT, CDR2 FYEKMQ (reference sequence). V lost 5 bases and J lost 2, with 15 bases in between. The CDR3, as DNA: TGTGCCAGCAGCAACACCGGGACTTCTCAAGAGACCCAGTACTTC. Its translation: CASSNTGTSQETQYF.

The chain combines TRBV28 with TRBJ1-5, with 7 bases matching TRBD1. The CDR3 totals 14 residues. The V gene end was trimmed by 2 bases and the J gene end by 4 bases; junction bases not matched to a gene: 2. CDR1 and CDR2 (germline): MDHEN, SYDVKM. CDR3 in amino acids: CASSLRQGNQPQHF. The CDR3 DNA sequence: TGTGCCAGCAGTTTAAGACAGGGAAATCAGCCCCAGCATTTT.

Here the CDR3 DNA reads TGCGCCAGCAGCGTCCGGGACAGGGGAGCCGATGAGCAGTTCTTC. It translates to CASSVRDRGADEQFF. The chain uses TRBV4-1 and TRBJ2-1, with 10 positions matching TRBD1. V shed 5 bases and J 8 bases; nucleotides not matched to a gene: 9. The CDR3 is made up of 15 amino acids. CDR1 and CDR2 from the germline V gene are MGHRA and YSYEKL.

V usage is TRBV4-3 and J usage is TRBJ2-3; a weak D match, TRBD2 (6 bases). This CDR3 region has 16 residues. CDR1 and CDR2 (germline): LGHNA, YSLEER. The ends were cut back, 1 base at V and 2 bases at J, with 13 bases in the middle. CDR3: CASSQGELAYTDTQYF. CDR3 nucleotide sequence: TGCGCCAGCAGCCAAGGCGAACTAGCCTACACAGATACGCAGTATTTT.

This clone appeared once. The chain recombines TRBV7-9 with TRBJ1-1; D not resolved. From germline, CDR1 is SEHNR and CDR2 FQNEAQ (reference sequence). This CDR3 comprises 13 residues. V was shortened by 1 base and J by 2 bases, with 5 bases between the two germline ends. CDR3 nucleotide sequence: TGTGCCAGCAGCTTAGTAGGAAACACTGAAGCTTTCTTT. It encodes CASSLVGNTEAFF.

The chain is built from TRBV13 and TRBJ2-7; D is perhaps TRBD2 (5 bases). Germline-derived CDR1 and CDR2 are PRHDT and FYEKMQ (reference sequence). V was shortened by 0 bases and J by 4 bases, with 10 bases between the two germline ends. The CDR3 contains 14 residues. The CDR3 spells CASSLGSSRYEQYF. CDR3 in DNA: TGTGCCAGCAGCTTAGGATCTAGCCGTTACGAGCAGTACTTC.

The rearrangement links TRBV6-1 to TRBJ1-2; 7 nucleotides agree with TRBD1. CDR1 is MNHNS and CDR2 is SASEGT in the germline V gene. CDR3 length: 16 residues. V lost 2 bases to trimming and J lost 4 bases; unmatched junction nucleotides: 10. The CDR3: CASSERHEDRLYGYTF. As DNA, the CDR3 is TGTGCCAGCAGTGAAAGGCATGAGGACAGGCTCTATGGCTACACCTTC.

The CDR3 coding sequence is TGTGCCAGCAGCATTCAGGGGGACAATCAGCCCCAGCATTTT. It yields the protein CASSIQGDNQPQHF. The chain has TRBV7-9 and TRBJ1-5, with 7 bases lining up with TRBD1. Germline V gives CDR1 SEHNR, CDR2 FQNEAQ (reference sequence). CDR3 length: 14 residues. Trimming took 5 bases from V and 3 from J; bases not matched to a gene: 4.

This clone came up once. The gene calls are TRBV25-1 and TRBJ1-4; D not certain. This CDR3 has 15 amino acids. V gave up 3 bases and J gave up 3 bases, with 11 bases separating them. The germline V gene has CDR1 MGHDK and CDR2 SYGVNS. The CDR3 coding sequence is TGTGCCAGCAGTGATCCGAGGGCCCCTAATGAAAAACTGTTTTTT. Translated: CASSDPRAPNEKLFF.